The sequence of this TCR beta chain was determined in a study of blood T cell repertoires in COVID-19. Study summary: The cDNA or gDNA used as material had been derived from T cells, B-cell-depleted T cells, or PBMCs.

V shed 2 bases and J shed 10 bases, with 15 bases lying between them. Per germline, CDR1 SEHNR and CDR2 FQNEAQ (reference sequence). The CDR3 spans 15 residues. Cohorts were determined from participant-reported clinical history. The table came from immunoSEQ multiplex PCR; TCRdb's copy has only in-frame clones and leaves some out. The sample lists about 180,000 clones; around 88% were seen once. The sequenced sample consisted of PBMCs or T cells enriched from blood (not recorded which). The TCR sequence derives from a woman aged 25 to 45 who had recovered from COVID-19. The rearrangement links TRBV7-9 to TRBJ1-6; D ambiguous. In DNA, the CDR3 is TGTGCCAGCAGCTTATCTGGGCCTGGCTCCTCACCCCTCCACTTT. Translated: CASSLSGPGSSPLHF.